One T cell receptor (beta chain) is described in this entry. The junction and the germline gene differ at one end; a read error may be behind it. The sample originates from a study of blood T cells in healthy people across ages. Whenever a sample was processed, at least 7 million PBMCs were isolated. Next came a second PCR, run for about 7 to 12 cycles, which used a sample-barcoded 5' primer along with a J-beta primer mix. One entry per CDR3 protein, called by TCRdb with MiXCR from the 5' RACE reads. This table has fewer than 2 million distinct CDR3 sequences, 35% to 50% appearing once. The receptor's source is a human donor in good health. Sequenced: blood.

The CDR3 loop is CVSSLEGDHRGEAFF. The CDR3 nucleotides read TGCGTCAGCAGCTTGGAAGGGGACCACAGGGGTGAAGCTTTCTTT. This chain joins TRBV5-1 and TRBJ1-1; TRBD1 aligns across 7 bases. The germline gives CDR1 SGHRS, CDR2 YFSETQ. The CDR3 sequence is 15 residues long.